The 24 T cell receptor beta chains reported below all come from one sample, sequenced in a study of HIV-infected children after antiretroviral therapy interruption. The TCR library was built from RNA with a 3' RACE protocol and unique molecular identifiers. TCRdb ran MiXCR on the 3' RACE reads and lists one entry per CDR3 protein. The data show some 90,000 distinct CDR3 sequences, about 6.3% seen once. The sample's treatment: PENTA 11 planned treatment interruption arm or continuous ART arm. The sample consisted of CD45RA+ CD4+ T cells from PBMCs, pooled from several time points, taken from a donor given antiretroviral therapy, either interrupted or continuous. Subset: naive CD4+ CD45RA+ CD45RO- T cells. These receptor sequences come from a pool of human donors with HIV.

There are many counts of this clonotype. The CDR3 DNA follows: TGTGCCAGCTCACCACCCTACCCCCGAGGGAATGAGCAGTTCTTC. Translation: CASSPPYPRGNEQFF. This sequence joins TRBV18 and TRBJ2-1, with a weak D call TRBD2 (5 bases). Germline V gives CDR1 KGHSH, CDR2 LQKENI. Trimming removed 0 bases at V and 7 bases at J, with 13 bases between. CDR3 size: 15 residues.

This clonotype has at least ten counts. The J gene is TRBJ2-3, the V gene TRBV2; D is undetermined. Germline V gene lookup returns CDR1 SNHLY and CDR2 FYNNEI. This CDR3 region has 11 residues. Deletions cut 6 bases from V and 3 bases from J, with 4 bases between. The CDR3 region is CASRGTDTQYF. CDR3 sequence (DNA): TGTGCCAGCAGGGGAACAGATACGCAGTATTTT.

This sequence joins TRBV29-1 and TRBJ2-6; D is undetermined. Germline V gene data show CDR1 as SQVTM and CDR2 as ANQGSEA. Trimming took off 4 bases at V and 1 base at J, with 2 bases between the two ends. The CDR3 has 12 residues. The DNA of the CDR3 is TGCAGCGTTGTTTCTGGGGCCAACGTCCTGACTTTC. Its protein product is CSVVSGANVLTF.

This clonotype appeared many times. The rearrangement links TRBV7-2 to TRBJ2-2; 7 nucleotides line up with TRBD2. Germline V gene sequence: CDR1 SGHTA, CDR2 FQGNSA. The CDR3 runs 16 residues. V lost 5 bases, J lost 5 bases, and 11 bases stayed unmatched. CDR3 bases: TGTGCCAGCAGCCCCCAGGGCGGGGGATTAACCGGGGAGCTGTTTTTT. Residues: CASSPQGGGLTGELFF.

This clonotype has at least ten counts. The chain recombines TRBV27 with TRBJ2-7, with D possibly being TRBD1 (6 bases). V gave up 7 bases and J gave up 5 bases, with 21 bases separating them. The length of the CDR3 is 15 residues. Per the germline V gene, CDR1 is MNHEY and CDR2 is SMNVEV (reference sequence). CDR3 loop: CASTVSPGVRNEQYF. CDR3 in DNA: TGTGCCAGCACCGTAAGTCCAGGGGTACGCAACGAGCAGTACTTC.

This clonotype was detected ten times or more. The chain joins TRBV7-9 to TRBJ2-7; D is perhaps TRBD1 or TRBD2 (5 bases each). Trimming cost V 3 bases and J 4 bases, with 16 bases left between them. This CDR3 is built from 15 residues. Germline V lookup: CDR1 SEHNR, CDR2 FQNEAQ (reference sequence). CDR3 residues: CASSFSGTDTYEQYF. CDR3 DNA: TGTGCCAGCAGCTTTTCCGGGACGGACACTTACGAGCAGTACTTC.

This clonotype was counted many times. The chain is built from TRBV12-3 or TRBV12-4 and TRBJ1-1; D remains ambiguous. This CDR3 contains 14 residues. With 2 bases removed from V and 4 bases from J, the gap between germline ends came to 11 bases. CDR3 in DNA: TGTGCCAGCAGTTTAAACACAGCCCGCACTGAAGCTTTCTTT. Its protein product is CASSLNTARTEAFF.

This clonotype was observed many times. The chain joins TRBV27 to TRBJ2-3; 9 positions match TRBD1. The V gene end was trimmed by 5 bases and the J gene end by 0 bases; junction bases not matched to a gene: 12. CDR3 length: 18 residues. Germline loops: CDR1 MNHEY, CDR2 SMNVEV (reference sequence). CDR3 in amino acids: CASSPSLIGQGSTDTQYF. The CDR3, as DNA: TGTGCCAGCAGTCCATCATTAATAGGACAGGGGAGCACAGATACGCAGTATTTT.

This clonotype occurred many times. The rearrangement uses TRBV4-1 and TRBJ2-2; a weak D match, TRBD2 (5 bases). This CDR3 is 17 amino acids long. Trimming removed 1 base at V and 0 bases at J, with 12 bases between. Germline V gives CDR1 MGHRA, CDR2 YSYEKL. The CDR3 DNA follows: TGCGCCAGCAGCCAAGGAGGGTTGTCGTCGAACACCGGGGAGCTGTTTTTT. It encodes CASSQGGLSSNTGELFF.

This clonotype was recorded at least ten times. J is TRBJ1-2 and V is TRBV30, with D possibly TRBD1 on 5 matching bases. The CDR3 contains 10 residues. Between the trimmed V and J ends, which lost 5 bases and 8 bases, there was a span of 9 bases. CDR1 and CDR2 (germline): GTSNPN, SVGIG (reference sequence). This chain's CDR3 is CAWGRGGYTF. The CDR3 DNA is TGTGCCTGGGGAAGGGGCGGCTACACCTTC.

This clonotype has at least ten counts. The chain recombines TRBV20-1 with TRBJ1-1, with 8 bases identical to TRBD1. The CDR3 runs 14 residues. Trimming at V came to 3 bases and at J to 2 bases, leaving 5 bases not matched to a gene. Per the germline V gene, CDR1 is DFQATT and CDR2 is SNEGSKA (reference sequence). Here the CDR3 reads CSASTGGGNTEAFF. CDR3 DNA: TGCAGTGCTAGCACAGGGGGGGGAAACACTGAAGCTTTCTTT.

At least ten counts were recorded for this clonotype. The chain recombines TRBV12-5 with TRBJ2-3; 7 nucleotides line up with TRBD1. V trimming: 5 bases; J trimming: 6 bases; junction bases outside the gene matches: 2. This CDR3 has 12 residues. Germline CDR1 is LGHNT and CDR2 is FRNRAP. CDR3 residues: CASGDRVDTQYF. Written as DNA, the CDR3 is TGTGCTAGTGGTGACAGGGTGGATACGCAGTATTTT.

The sample holds a few counts of this clonotype. The chain couples TRBV4-2 to TRBJ2-1, with 7 bases that match TRBD1. The CDR3 runs to 14 residues. Per the germline V gene, CDR1 is LGHNA and CDR2 is YNFKEQ. The V and J ends lost 2 bases and 5 bases, in that order; junction bases with no gene match: 3. The CDR3 nucleotides read TGTGCCAGCAGCCAACGGGACAGACACAATGAGCAGTTCTTC. It encodes CASSQRDRHNEQFF.

This clonotype was counted ten times or more. V and J are TRBV10-3 and TRBJ1-1; D gene ambiguous. The CDR3 extends over 14 amino acids. Trimming took 5 bases from V and 1 from J, leaving 11 bases between them. The germline gives CDR1 ENHRY, CDR2 SYGVKD. The DNA of the CDR3 is TGTGCCATCAGTATTTCGATCGGGAACACTGAAGCTTTCTTT. This gives the protein CAISISIGNTEAFF.

This clonotype was counted many times. Here the CDR3 DNA reads TGTGCCAGCAGCCCCCGCATGGGTGCGGACACCATATATTTT. Protein: CASSPRMGADTIYF. V is TRBV11-2 and J is TRBJ1-3, with D hard to call. Trimming took 5 bases from V and 8 from J, leaving 16 bases between them. Germline values: CDR1 SGHAT, CDR2 FQNNGV. CDR3 length: 14 residues.

This clonotype appeared many times. The chain uses TRBV6-5 and TRBJ2-1, with TRBD2 identical over 8 bases. CDR3 length equals 15 residues. CDR1 and CDR2 from the germline V gene are MNHEY and SVGAGI. V gave up 8 bases and J gave up 2 bases; unmatched junction bases: 8. CDR3 nucleotides: TGTGCCAGCGGAGAGAGCGGGAGCGCCTACAATGAGCAGTTCTTC. It encodes CASGESGSAYNEQFF.

Details on this clonotype: Here the CDR3 omits its conserved ending phenylalanine or tryptophan, so a read error is the likely source. The rearrangement joins TRBV28 to TRBJ1-2; D unresolved. This CDR3 is 13 amino acids long. Germline CDR1 MDHEN, CDR2 SYDVKM. The germline V and J ends were trimmed by 7 bases and 8 bases, with 17 bases remaining between them. The CDR3 DNA follows: TGTGCCAGCAAAAACAACACTCTTGGAGGCTACACCATC. Amino acid sequence: CASKNNTLGGYTI.

V is TRBV20-1 and J is TRBJ2-7, with 9 bases that match TRBD1. The length of the CDR3 is 14 residues. Per the germline V gene, CDR1 is DFQATT and CDR2 is SNEGSKA (reference sequence). After removal of 6 bases from V and 2 bases from J, the junction contained 8 bases not matched to a gene. The CDR3 region has the DNA TGCAGTGCGATCCCGGGACAGGGTACCTACGAGCAGTACTTC. Translated: CSAIPGQGTYEQYF.

Many counts were recorded for this clonotype. The CDR3 loop is CARGAPAVGHNEQFF. As DNA, the CDR3 is TGTGCCAGGGGAGCCCCGGCGGTTGGACACAATGAGCAGTTCTTC. The chain joins TRBV9 to TRBJ2-1; tentative D call: TRBD2 (5 bases). Germline loops: CDR1 SGDLS, CDR2 YYNGEE. V was clipped by 8 bases and J by 5 bases, with 20 bases between them. The length of the CDR3 is 15 residues.

This clonotype has ten or more counts. The chain has TRBV6-6 and TRBJ2-6; 8 bases are shared with TRBD1. Germline V gives CDR1 MNHNY, CDR2 SVGAGI (reference sequence). The junction had 8 bases not matched to a gene; V was cut back by 0 bases and J by 1 base. CDR3 length: 19 residues. For the CDR3, the DNA is TGTGCCAGCAGTTACTCGACGGGGACAGGTCCATCTGGGGCCAACGTCCTGACTTTC. Its translation: CASSYSTGTGPSGANVLTF.

This clonotype was observed many times. The V call is TRBV14, the J call TRBJ2-1, with 7 bases identical to TRBD1. Germline CDR1 reads SGHDN; CDR2 reads FVKESK. The CDR3 runs to 17 residues. J was trimmed by 0 bases and V by 4 bases; bases with no gene match: 9. The CDR3: CASSPPPTGPSYNEQFF. CDR3 nucleotides: TGTGCCAGCAGCCCCCCGCCGACAGGGCCCTCCTACAATGAGCAGTTCTTC.

V gene TRBV4-2 combines with J gene TRBJ2-1; D may match TRBD1 or TRBD2 (5 bases each). Between the trimmed V and J ends, which lost 0 bases and 4 bases, there was a span of 10 bases. This CDR3 has 15 amino acids. CDR1 LGHNA and CDR2 YNFKEQ come from the germline V gene. CDR3 sequence reads: CASSQDRDLYNEQFF. The CDR3 nucleotides are TGTGCCAGCAGCCAAGATAGGGACCTGTACAATGAGCAGTTCTTC.

Many counts were recorded for this clonotype. Its ends do not fully match the called genes, so a read error is possible. The J gene is TRBJ1-1, the V gene TRBV20-1; D call uncertain. This CDR3 is 9 amino acids long. In germline, CDR1 is DFQATT, CDR2 SNEGSKA (reference sequence). The CDR3 spells CSAREERLF. CDR3 sequence (DNA): TGCAGTGCTAGAGAAGAAAGACTCTTT.

This clonotype was seen a few times. This chain joins TRBV18 and TRBJ2-7, with 7 bases matching TRBD1. Germline trimming cut 0 bases from V and 1 base from J; bases unmatched to any gene: 3. Looked up from germline, CDR1 is KGHSH and CDR2 is LQKENI. The CDR3 totals 15 residues. This CDR3 is CASSPPVGQSYEQYF. The CDR3 nucleotides read TGTGCCAGCTCACCACCGGTGGGACAGTCCTACGAGCAGTACTTC.